This passage covers 17 T cell receptor beta chains from one sample sequenced in a study of blood T cell repertoires in COVID-19. Generated by immunoSEQ multiplex PCR, the TCRdb table keeps only in-frame clones and is missing some. The sample contains some 70,000 clones, roughly 71% of which appear only once. The sequencing input was peripheral blood. Receptors were obtained from a man aged 55 to 70 with COVID-19, enrolled during active disease.

This clone was detected only a few times. The chain combines TRBV2 with TRBJ2-5; D uncertain. Germline CDR1 SNHLY, CDR2 FYNNEI. The CDR3 sequence is 11 residues long. V shed 4 bases and J shed 5 bases, with 5 bases lying between them. CDR3 in DNA: TGTGCCAGCAGTGTAGAGGAGACCCAGTACTTC. Its protein is CASSVEETQYF.

The chain carries TRBV2 and TRBJ2-1; D is perhaps TRBD1 (5 bases). Germline V lookup: CDR1 SNHLY, CDR2 FYNNEI. Trimming cost V 4 bases and J 9 bases, with 22 bases left between them. The length of the CDR3 is 16 residues. CDR3 sequence: CASSVAVWAADSEQFF. CDR3 nucleotide sequence: TGTGCCAGCAGTGTCGCTGTTTGGGCAGCTGACAGTGAGCAGTTCTTC. The complete variable domain, with remaining parts taken from reference TRBV2 and TRBJ2-1, reads EPEVTQTPSHQVTQMGQEVILRCVPISNHLYFYWYRQILGQKVEFLVSFYNNEISEKSEIFDDQFSVERPDGSNFTLKIRSTKLEDSAMYFCASSVAVWAADSEQFFGPGTRLTVL.

This clone was seen just once. The chain couples TRBV2 to TRBJ2-1; TRBD2 agrees at 9 bases. The J segment lost 7 bases and the V segment lost 11 bases, leaving 12 bases of the junction unmatched. This CDR3 is built from 14 residues. The V gene's germline CDR1 is SNHLY and CDR2 FYNNEI. CDR3 in amino acids: CARSSNSGSNEQFF. Written as DNA, the CDR3 is TGTGCCCGAAGCTCTAATAGCGGGAGTAATGAGCAGTTCTTC.

The chain links TRBV7-2 to TRBJ1-4, with unresolved D. The CDR3 consists of 13 residues. Per germline, CDR1 SGHTA and CDR2 FQGNSA. The V end was cut by 4 bases, the J end by 11 bases, with 14 bases between. The CDR3 DNA reads TGTGCCAGCAGCTCTCCCGGAGATCGGAAACTGTTTTTT. Translated, it gives CASSSPGDRKLFF.

This clone was detected once. The chain joins TRBV7-3 to TRBJ2-1; 9 bases align to TRBD2. Germline CDR1 is SGHTA and CDR2 is FQGTGA. The ends lost 5 bases at V and 6 bases at J; junction bases unmatched: 8. The CDR3 totals 15 residues. The CDR3 region has the DNA TGTGCCAGCAGCCCAACAATGACTAGCGGCAATGAGCAGTTCTTC. Translated: CASSPTMTSGNEQFF.

By sample share, this clone is medium-sized. V is TRBV27 and J is TRBJ2-3; D is unclear. This CDR3 spans 15 amino acids. The V gene's germline CDR1 is MNHEY and CDR2 SMNVEV (reference sequence). Trimming cost V 1 base and J 1 base, with 9 bases left between them. CDR3 in amino acids: CASSLWAAGTDTQYF. The CDR3 nucleotides are TGTGCCAGCAGTTTATGGGCCGCCGGCACAGATACGCAGTATTTT.

The chain combines TRBV7-6 with TRBJ2-2; D is possibly TRBD2 (5 bases). This CDR3 region has 13 residues. Trimming pared 1 base from V and 5 bases from J, leaving 5 bases between. Germline-derived CDR1 and CDR2 are SGHVS and FNYEAQ. The CDR3 region is CASSLGETGELFF. As DNA, the CDR3 is TGTGCCAGCAGCTTAGGGGAGACCGGGGAGCTGTTTTTT.

V usage is TRBV28 and J usage is TRBJ1-5; TRBD1 matches 7 bases. V shed 6 bases and J 6 bases; nucleotides not matched to a gene: 11. Germline values: CDR1 MDHEN, CDR2 SYDVKM. This CDR3 contains 15 residues. The CDR3 loop reads CASSPPRQGGQPQHF. Written as DNA, the CDR3 is TGTGCCAGCAGCCCCCCCCGACAGGGAGGTCAGCCCCAGCATTTT.

This chain uses TRBV4-1 with TRBJ1-2, with TRBD1 identical over 8 bases. Germline V gene data show CDR1 as MGHRA and CDR2 as YSYEKL. V lost 1 base and J lost 8; bases outside the gene matches: 9. CDR3 length: 15 residues. As DNA, the CDR3 is TGCGCCAGCAGCCAAGTGAGGCAGGGGGCGGGCGGCTACACCTTC. It is translated as CASSQVRQGAGGYTF.

This rearrangement joins TRBV24-1 to TRBJ1-2; unclear D gene. V was pared by 6 bases and J by 4 bases, with 11 bases between. The CDR3 consists of 13 residues. CDR1 is KGHDR and CDR2 is SFDVKD in the germline V gene. CDR3 sequence (DNA): TGTGCCACCAGTTCGGGATCCCCCTATGGCTACACCTTC. Protein: CATSSGSPYGYTF.

This clone appeared a few times. V and J are TRBV10-2 and TRBJ1-2; D perhaps matches TRBD1 (5 bases). V lost 4 bases and J 8 bases, leaving 11 bases between the germline ends. CDR3 length equals 12 residues. The germline V gene encodes CDR1 WSHSY and CDR2 SAAADI. The DNA of the CDR3 is TGCGCCAGCAGTGCGACAGTGATCGGCTACACCTTC. Protein product: CASSATVIGYTF.

This rearrangement joins TRBV5-1 to TRBJ2-2; 14 nucleotides agree with TRBD2. Germline CDR1 is SGHRS and CDR2 is YFSETQ. The length of the CDR3 is 18 residues. The junction had 7 bases not matched to a gene; V was cut back by 2 bases and J by 4 bases. The CDR3 nucleotides read TGCGCCAGCAGCTTAACCGGGACTAGCGGGAGTCTCACCGGGGAGCTGTTTTTT. Protein: CASSLTGTSGSLTGELFF.

This clone was recorded only once. The chain recombines TRBV9 with TRBJ1-3; D possibly corresponds to TRBD1 (5 bases). Germline V lookup: CDR1 SGDLS, CDR2 YYNGEE. With 0 bases removed from V and 2 bases from J, the gap between germline ends came to 6 bases. The CDR3 extends over 14 amino acids. The CDR3 sequence: CASSVGQTGNTIYF. The CDR3, as DNA: TGTGCCAGCAGCGTAGGACAGACTGGAAACACCATATATTTT.

The J gene is TRBJ2-7, the V gene TRBV6-5; weak D call: TRBD2 (6 bases). Germline values: CDR1 MNHEY, CDR2 SVGAGI. The V gene lost 5 bases and the J gene lost 0 bases, with 14 bases spanning the gap. There are 15 residues in the CDR3. The CDR3 region has the DNA TGTGCCAGCAGTACCGGGGGAGGATACTCCTACGAGCAGTACTTC. Translated, it gives CASSTGGGYSYEQYF.

This sequence joins TRBV27 and TRBJ1-1; D not resolved. Per the germline V gene, CDR1 is MNHEY and CDR2 is SMNVEV (reference sequence). This CDR3 contains 12 residues. V lost 8 bases and J 3 bases, leaving 10 bases between the germline ends. The CDR3 loop reads CASGGLYTEAFF. For the CDR3, the DNA is TGTGCCAGCGGAGGATTGTACACTGAAGCTTTCTTT.

The chain has TRBV10-3 and TRBJ2-1; 12 bases are a match to TRBD1. J lost 8 bases, V lost 0 bases, and 8 bases had no gene match. The CDR3 has 17 residues. CDR1 and CDR2 (germline): ENHRY, SYGVKD. CDR3 sequence: CAISESTGTGGWDEQFF. The CDR3 DNA sequence: TGTGCCATCAGTGAGTCGACAGGGACAGGGGGCTGGGATGAGCAGTTCTTC.

The J gene is TRBJ2-3, the V gene TRBV5-4; perhaps TRBD1 as D (6 bases). The germline V gene encodes CDR1 SGHNT and CDR2 YYREEE (reference sequence). Deletions cut 4 bases from V and 3 bases from J, with 15 bases between. The CDR3 is 15 residues long. CDR3 sequence (DNA): TGTGCCAGCAGCAAACAGGGAGTTGGTACAGATACGCAGTATTTT. This gives the protein CASSKQGVGTDTQYF.